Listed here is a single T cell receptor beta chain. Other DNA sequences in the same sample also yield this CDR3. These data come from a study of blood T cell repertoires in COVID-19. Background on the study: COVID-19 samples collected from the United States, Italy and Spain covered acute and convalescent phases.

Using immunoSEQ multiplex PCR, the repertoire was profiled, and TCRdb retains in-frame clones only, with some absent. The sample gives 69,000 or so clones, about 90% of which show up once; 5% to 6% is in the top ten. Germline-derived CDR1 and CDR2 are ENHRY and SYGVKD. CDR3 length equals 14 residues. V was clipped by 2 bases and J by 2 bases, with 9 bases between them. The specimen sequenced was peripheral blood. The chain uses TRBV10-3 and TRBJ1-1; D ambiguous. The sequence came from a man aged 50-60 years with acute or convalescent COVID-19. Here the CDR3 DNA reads TGTGCCATCAGTGAGCAGCGGGTAAACACTGAAGCTTTCTTT. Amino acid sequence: CAISEQRVNTEAFF.